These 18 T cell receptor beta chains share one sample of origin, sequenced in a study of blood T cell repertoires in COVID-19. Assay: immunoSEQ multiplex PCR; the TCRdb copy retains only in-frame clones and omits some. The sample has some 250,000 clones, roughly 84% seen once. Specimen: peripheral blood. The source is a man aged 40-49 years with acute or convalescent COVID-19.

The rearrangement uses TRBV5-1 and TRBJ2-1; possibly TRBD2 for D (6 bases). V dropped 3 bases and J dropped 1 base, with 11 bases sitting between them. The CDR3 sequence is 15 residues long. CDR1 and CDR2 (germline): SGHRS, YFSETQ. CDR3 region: CASSSGTQSYNEQFF. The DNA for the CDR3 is TGCGCCAGCAGCTCTGGGACTCAGTCCTACAATGAGCAGTTCTTC.

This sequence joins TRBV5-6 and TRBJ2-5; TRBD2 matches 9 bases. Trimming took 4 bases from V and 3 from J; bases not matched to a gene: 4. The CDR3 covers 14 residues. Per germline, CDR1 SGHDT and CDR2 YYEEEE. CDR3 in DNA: TGTGCCAGCAGCCCCATAGCGGGAGAAGAGACCCAGTACTTC. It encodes CASSPIAGEETQYF.

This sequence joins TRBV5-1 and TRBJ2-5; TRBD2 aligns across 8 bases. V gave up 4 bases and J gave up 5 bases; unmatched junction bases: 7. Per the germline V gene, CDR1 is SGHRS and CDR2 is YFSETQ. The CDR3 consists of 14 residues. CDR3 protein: CASSPPAGGETQYF. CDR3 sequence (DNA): TGCGCCAGCAGCCCCCCGGCGGGGGGTGAGACCCAGTACTTC.

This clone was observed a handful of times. CDR3 loop: CASSVPGDRSGNTIYF. CDR3 nucleotide sequence: TGTGCCAGCAGCGTCCCGGGAGACAGATCTGGAAACACCATATATTTT. The rearrangement joins TRBV7-2 to TRBJ1-3; D possibly corresponds to TRBD1 (5 bases). Germline assignment: CDR1 SGHTA and CDR2 FQGNSA. V was clipped by 5 bases and J by 1 base, with 15 bases between them. The CDR3 length is 16 residues.

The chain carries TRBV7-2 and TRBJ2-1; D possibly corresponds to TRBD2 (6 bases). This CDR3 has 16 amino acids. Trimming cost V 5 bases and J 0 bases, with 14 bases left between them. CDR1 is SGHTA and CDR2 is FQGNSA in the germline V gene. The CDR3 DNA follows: TGTGCCAGCAGCCACCTCTTTAGCGGCTCCTACAATGAGCAGTTCTTC. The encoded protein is CASSHLFSGSYNEQFF.

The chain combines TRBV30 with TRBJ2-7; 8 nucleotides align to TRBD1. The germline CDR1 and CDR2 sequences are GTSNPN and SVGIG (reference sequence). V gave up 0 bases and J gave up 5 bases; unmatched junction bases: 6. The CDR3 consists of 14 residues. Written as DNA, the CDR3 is TGTGCCTGGAGTGTAAGGCAGGGGGCCGACGAGCAGTACTTC. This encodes CAWSVRQGADEQYF.

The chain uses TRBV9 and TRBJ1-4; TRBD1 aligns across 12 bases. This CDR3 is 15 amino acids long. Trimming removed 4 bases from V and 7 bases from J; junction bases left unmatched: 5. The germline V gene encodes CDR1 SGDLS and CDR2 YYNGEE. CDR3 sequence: CASSSGTGGGEKLFF. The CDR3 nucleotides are TGTGCCAGCAGCTCTGGGACAGGGGGCGGTGAAAAACTGTTTTTT.

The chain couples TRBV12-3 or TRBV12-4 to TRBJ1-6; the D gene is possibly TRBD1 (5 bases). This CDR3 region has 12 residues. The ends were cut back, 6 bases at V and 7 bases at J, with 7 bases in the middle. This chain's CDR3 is CASSRGNSPLHF. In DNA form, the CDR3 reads TGTGCCAGCAGCCGGGGGAATTCACCCCTCCACTTT.

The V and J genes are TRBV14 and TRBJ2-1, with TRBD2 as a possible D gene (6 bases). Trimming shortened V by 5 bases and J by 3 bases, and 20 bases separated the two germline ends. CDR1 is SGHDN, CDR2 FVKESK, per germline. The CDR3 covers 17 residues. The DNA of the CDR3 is TGTGCCAGCAGCGCTAGAAATGACCTAGCGTTCTACAATGAGCAGTTCTTC. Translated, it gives CASSARNDLAFYNEQFF.

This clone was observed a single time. CDR3 DNA: TGCGCCAGCAGCTTGGCCGGTAATAGCAATCAGCCCCAGCATTTT. Its translation: CASSLAGNSNQPQHF. The chain carries TRBV5-1 and TRBJ1-5; D unclear. The CDR3 extends over 15 amino acids. Germline CDR1 reads SGHRS; CDR2 reads YFSETQ. V lost 0 bases and J 0 bases, leaving 7 bases between the germline ends.

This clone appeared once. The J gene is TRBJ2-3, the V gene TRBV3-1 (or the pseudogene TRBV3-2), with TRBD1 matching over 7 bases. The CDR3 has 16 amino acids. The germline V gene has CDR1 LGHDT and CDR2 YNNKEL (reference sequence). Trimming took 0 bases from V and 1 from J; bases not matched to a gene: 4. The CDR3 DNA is TGTGCCAGCAGCCAAGATTACAGGGGCGGCACAGATACGCAGTATTTT. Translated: CASSQDYRGGTDTQYF.

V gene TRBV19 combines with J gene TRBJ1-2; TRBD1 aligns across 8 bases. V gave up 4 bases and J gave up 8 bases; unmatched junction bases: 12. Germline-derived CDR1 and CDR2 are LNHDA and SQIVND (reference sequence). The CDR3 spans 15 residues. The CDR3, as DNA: TGTGCCAGTAGTAACCATATGACAGGGGAGCAGGGCTACACCTTC. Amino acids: CASSNHMTGEQGYTF.

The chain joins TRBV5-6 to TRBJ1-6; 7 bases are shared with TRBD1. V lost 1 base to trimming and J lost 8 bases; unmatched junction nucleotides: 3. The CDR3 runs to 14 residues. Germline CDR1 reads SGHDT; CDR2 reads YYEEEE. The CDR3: CASSLWDSHSPLHF. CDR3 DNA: TGTGCCAGCAGCTTGTGGGACAGCCATTCACCCCTCCACTTT.

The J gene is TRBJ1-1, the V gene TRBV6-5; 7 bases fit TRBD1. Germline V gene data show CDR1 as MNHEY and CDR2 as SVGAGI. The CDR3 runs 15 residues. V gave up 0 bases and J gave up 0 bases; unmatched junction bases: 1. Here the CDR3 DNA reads TGTGCCAGCAGTTACTCCGGGACAGTGAACACTGAAGCTTTCTTT. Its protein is CASSYSGTVNTEAFF.

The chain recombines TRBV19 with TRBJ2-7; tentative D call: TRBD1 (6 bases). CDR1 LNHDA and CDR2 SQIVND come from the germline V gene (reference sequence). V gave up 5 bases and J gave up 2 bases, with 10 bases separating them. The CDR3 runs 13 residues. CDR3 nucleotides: TGTGCCAGTAGTCCGGCAGGGGCCTACGAGCAGTACTTC. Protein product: CASSPAGAYEQYF. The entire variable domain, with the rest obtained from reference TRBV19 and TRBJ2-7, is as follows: DGGITQSPKYLFRKEGQNVTLSCEQNLNHDAMYWYRQDPGQGLRLIYYSQIVNDFQKGDIAEGYSVSREKKESFPLTVTSAQKNPTAFYLCASSPAGAYEQYFGPGTRLTVT.

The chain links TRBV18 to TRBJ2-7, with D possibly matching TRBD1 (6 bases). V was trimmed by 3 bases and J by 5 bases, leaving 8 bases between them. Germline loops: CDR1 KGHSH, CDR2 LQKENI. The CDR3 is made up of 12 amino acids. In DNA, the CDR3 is TGTGCCAGCTCACCCAGGGGAAACGAGCAGTACTTC. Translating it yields CASSPRGNEQYF.

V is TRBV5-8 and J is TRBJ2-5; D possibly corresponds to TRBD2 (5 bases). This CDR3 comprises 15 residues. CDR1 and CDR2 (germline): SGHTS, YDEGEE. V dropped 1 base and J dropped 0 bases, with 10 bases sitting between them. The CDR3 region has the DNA TGTGCCAGCAGCTTGCAACTGACTAACCAAGAGACCCAGTACTTC. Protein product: CASSLQLTNQETQYF.

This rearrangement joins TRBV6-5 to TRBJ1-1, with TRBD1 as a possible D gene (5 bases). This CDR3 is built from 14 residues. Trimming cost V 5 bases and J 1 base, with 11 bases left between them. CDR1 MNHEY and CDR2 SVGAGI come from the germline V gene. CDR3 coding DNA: TGTGCCAGCAGTCCTCGGGGGGGGAACACTGAAGCTTTCTTT. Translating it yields CASSPRGGNTEAFF.